These 29 T cell receptor beta chains were sequenced from one sample in a study of T cell changes during pregnancy in multiple sclerosis. The data were produced by immunoSEQ multiplex PCR, yet TCRdb's version contains in-frame clones alone and is incomplete. The sample has under 70,000 clones, roughly 92% seen once; the top ten hold less than 2%. Sequences were derived from peripheral blood, sampled in the third trimester of pregnancy. Source of these receptors: a female donor in good health, enrolled as a control in a pregnancy study.

The gene calls are TRBV15 and TRBJ2-3, with D perhaps matching TRBD1 (5 bases). The CDR3 runs to 13 residues. Germline lookup yields CDR1 LNHNV and CDR2 YYDKDF (reference sequence). Trimming took off 1 base at V and 10 bases at J, with 12 bases between the two ends. This CDR3 reads CATSRASVTAQYF. Written as DNA, the CDR3 is TGTGCCACCAGCAGAGCTTCGGTGACAGCGCAGTATTTT.

V is TRBV19 and J is TRBJ1-6; D is uncertain. The length of the CDR3 is 15 residues. V was cut by 5 bases and J by 10 bases, with 18 bases left in between. Germline V gene lookup returns CDR1 LNHDA and CDR2 SQIVND (reference sequence). The CDR3 loop reads CASSPPGFSVSPLHF. The CDR3 nucleotides read TGTGCCAGTAGTCCCCCGGGATTTTCGGTATCACCCCTCCACTTT.

CDR3 amino acids: CASSYRAGSSYEQYF. In DNA form, the CDR3 reads TGTGCCAGCAGTTACAGGGCGGGCAGCTCCTACGAGCAGTACTTC. The chain employs TRBV6-5 and TRBJ2-7, with a weak D call TRBD2 (5 bases). The ends were cut back, 2 bases at V and 0 bases at J, with 11 bases in the middle. This CDR3 contains 15 residues. Per germline, CDR1 MNHEY and CDR2 SVGAGI.

Comments on this clone: One end of the junction is discordant with germline, which a read error may explain. The chain couples TRBV7-7 to TRBJ2-5, with 8 bases fitting TRBD1. CDR1 and CDR2 (germline): SSHAT, FNYEAQ (reference sequence). The CDR3 is 15 amino acids. CDR3 region: CASSLGQGVGETQYF. The CDR3 bases are TGTGCTAGCAGCTTAGGACAGGGAGTTGGGGAGACCCAGTACTTC.

V usage is TRBV4-1 and J usage is TRBJ2-3, with a weak D call TRBD1 (6 bases). CDR1 and CDR2 from the germline V gene are MGHRA and YSYEKL. The CDR3 sequence is 17 residues long. Trimming left V 1 base short and J 2 bases short, with 16 bases between. CDR3 region: CASSQGFPRGNTDTQYF. The CDR3 DNA reads TGCGCCAGCAGCCAAGGATTTCCGAGGGGGAACACAGATACGCAGTATTTT.

With regard to this clone: Other nucleotide sequences in the sample specify the same CDR3. The V and J genes are TRBV19 and TRBJ2-7, with 12 bases matching TRBD1. The CDR3 totals 14 residues. Trimming at V came to 5 bases and at J to 4 bases, leaving 3 bases not matched to a gene. The germline CDR1 and CDR2 sequences are LNHDA and SQIVND (reference sequence). This CDR3 is CASSLGQGAYEQYF. CDR3 sequence (DNA): TGTGCCAGTAGTCTGGGACAGGGGGCTTACGAGCAGTACTTC.

The chain has TRBV19 and TRBJ1-3; D is undetermined. The CDR3 loop spans 13 amino acids. V lost 8 bases and J lost 0, with 8 bases in between. Per germline, CDR1 LNHDA and CDR2 SQIVND (reference sequence). This CDR3 is CASGGGSGNTIYF. CDR3 coding DNA: TGTGCCAGTGGAGGAGGCTCTGGAAACACCATATATTTT.

The rearrangement joins TRBV30 to TRBJ1-2, with TRBD1 as a possible D gene (5 bases). This CDR3 is 12 amino acids long. CDR1 is GTSNPN, CDR2 SVGIG, per germline (reference sequence). Trimming left V 5 bases short and J 7 bases short, with 14 bases between. CDR3 sequence reads: CAWESGSSGYTF. The CDR3 nucleotides read TGTGCCTGGGAGTCAGGGTCCAGTGGCTACACCTTC.

The chain's CDR3 is CASSSDMGQQLFF. The CDR3 bases are TGTGCCAGCAGTTCCGACATGGGGCAACAACTGTTTTTT. The genes are TRBV6-5 and TRBJ1-4, with D possibly TRBD1 on 5 matching bases. The CDR3 runs 13 residues. Germline V CDR1 and CDR2: MNHEY, SVGAGI. Trimming removed 4 bases from V and 12 bases from J, with 15 bases in between.

This clone occurred once. The chain joins TRBV5-1 to TRBJ1-4; 7 bases align to TRBD1. Germline V gene data show CDR1 as SGHRS and CDR2 as YFSETQ. This CDR3 has 16 residues. The J segment lost 7 bases and the V segment lost 0 bases, leaving 9 bases of the junction unmatched. The CDR3 here is CASSLGGSGGSEKLFF. The CDR3 DNA follows: TGCGCCAGCAGCTTGGGTGGTTCAGGGGGGAGTGAAAAACTGTTTTTT.

The rearrangement joins TRBV11-2 to TRBJ2-1; no definite D call. Germline CDR1 and CDR2: SGHAT and FQNNGV. This CDR3 is built from 13 residues. V was clipped by 3 bases and J by 3 bases, with 6 bases between them. The DNA for the CDR3 is TGTGCCAGCAGCTTTACAGTCTACAATGAGCAGTTCTTC. It translates to CASSFTVYNEQFF.

The chain is built from TRBV5-1 and TRBJ2-2; TRBD1 aligns across 7 bases. Trimming cost V 4 bases and J 6 bases; bases outside gene matches: 9. CDR3 length: 15 amino acids. Germline V gene lookup returns CDR1 SGHRS and CDR2 YFSETQ. CDR3 residues: CASSLTGTWAGELFF. Written as DNA, the CDR3 is TGCGCCAGCAGCCTGACAGGGACCTGGGCCGGGGAGCTGTTTTTT.

The rearrangement links TRBV6-4 to TRBJ1-1, with TRBD1 matching over 8 bases. Germline V gene lookup returns CDR1 MRHNA and CDR2 SNTAGT. The CDR3 is made up of 14 amino acids. Losses at the gene ends were 6 bases for V and 4 bases for J; bases not matched to a gene: 7. CDR3 in DNA: TGTGCCAGCAGAACTACAGGGGGGAGCACTGAAGCTTTCTTT. It yields the protein CASRTTGGSTEAFF.

The V and J genes are TRBV11-1 and TRBJ2-7; 8 positions agree with TRBD2. This CDR3 region has 16 residues. Per germline, CDR1 SGHAT and CDR2 FQDESV (reference sequence). Trimming at V came to 4 bases and at J to 0 bases, leaving 8 bases not matched to a gene. The CDR3 DNA reads TGTGCCAGCAGCTATAGGGGTAGCGGGGCCTCCTACGAGCAGTACTTC. Its translation is CASSYRGSGASYEQYF.

The chain has TRBV6-5 and TRBJ2-3; 10 bases align to TRBD2. Germline loops: CDR1 MNHEY, CDR2 SVGAGI. CDR3 length: 16 residues. V gave up 0 bases and J gave up 4 bases; unmatched junction bases: 4. CDR3 coding DNA: TGTGCCAGCAGTTACTCGATGACTAGCGGGCCAGATACGCAGTATTTT. Translated: CASSYSMTSGPDTQYF.

The chain combines TRBV7-9 with TRBJ2-3; 11 bases map to TRBD2. CDR3 length: 18 residues. Germline CDR1 and CDR2: SEHNR and FQNEAQ (reference sequence). The ends lost 3 bases at V and 2 bases at J; junction bases unmatched: 10. The CDR3 region is CASSFTQGLAEITDTQYF. The CDR3 region has the DNA TGTGCCAGCAGCTTCACCCAGGGACTAGCGGAAATCACAGATACGCAGTATTTT.

J is TRBJ1-1 and V is TRBV13; D not certain. CDR1 PRHDT and CDR2 FYEKMQ come from the germline V gene (reference sequence). The CDR3 covers 13 residues. V dropped 0 bases and J dropped 11 bases, with 13 bases sitting between them. CDR3 in amino acids: CASSLGGEVGAFF. CDR3 bases: TGTGCCAGCAGCTTAGGGGGCGAAGTGGGCGCTTTCTTT.

The chain combines TRBV19 with TRBJ2-7; D is unresolved. V gave up 3 bases and J gave up 1 base, with 10 bases separating them. The germline gives CDR1 LNHDA, CDR2 SQIVND (reference sequence). The CDR3 is made up of 14 amino acids. CDR3 residues: CASSIASESYEQYF. In DNA form, the CDR3 reads TGTGCCAGTAGTATTGCAAGCGAGTCCTACGAGCAGTACTTC.

This clone was recorded a few times. CDR3 sequence (DNA): TGTGCCAGCAGTTACCAGGGGTCCCAGTACTTC. This codes for CASSYQGSQYF. The chain combines TRBV6-6 with TRBJ2-7, with D maybe TRBD1 (6 bases). The CDR3 is 11 amino acids. Germline CDR1 MNHNY, CDR2 SVGAGI (reference sequence). V lost 2 bases, J lost 10 bases, and 9 bases lay in between.

This clone has just a few counts. This rearrangement joins TRBV15 to TRBJ2-3, with a weak D call TRBD1 (8 bases). Germline assignment: CDR1 LNHNV and CDR2 YYDKDF (reference sequence). This CDR3 contains 17 residues. Trimming pared 1 base from V and 5 bases from J, leaving 19 bases between. Here the CDR3 reads CATSRVQGAGAVDTQYF. The CDR3 DNA follows: TGTGCCACCAGCAGAGTGCAGGGGGCGGGAGCGGTAGATACGCAGTATTTT.

The J gene is TRBJ2-5, the V gene TRBV18; 7 bases are a match to TRBD1. There are 15 residues in the CDR3. Germline V CDR1 and CDR2: KGHSH, LQKENI. V lost 0 bases to trimming and J lost 6 bases; unmatched junction nucleotides: 7. The CDR3 loop is CASSPPNRGGKTQYF. The CDR3 DNA follows: TGTGCCAGCTCACCACCCAACAGGGGCGGAAAGACCCAGTACTTC.

This chain links TRBV19 with TRBJ2-6, with D perhaps matching TRBD1 (6 bases). Trimming pared 10 bases from V and 4 bases from J, leaving 14 bases between. The CDR3 is made up of 14 amino acids. Germline values: CDR1 LNHDA, CDR2 SQIVND (reference sequence). CDR3 in DNA: TGTGCCACCATCGAAGGGGGAGGGGCCAACGTCCTGACTTTC. This codes for CATIEGGGANVLTF.

The rearrangement joins TRBV11-2 to TRBJ2-1, with D perhaps TRBD1 (6 bases). Trimming left V 5 bases short and J 10 bases short, with 15 bases between. The CDR3 totals 13 residues. Germline V gene data show CDR1 as SGHAT and CDR2 as FQNNGV. The CDR3 DNA follows: TGTGCCAGCAGCCTGGGACACAAACAGGAGCAGTTCTTC. It codes for CASSLGHKQEQFF.

The rearrangement joins TRBV18 to TRBJ1-1; D is uncertain. CDR3 length equals 15 residues. In germline, CDR1 is KGHSH, CDR2 LQKENI. V lost 2 bases and J 1 base, leaving 11 bases between the germline ends. CDR3 sequence reads: CASSPMPAENTEAFF. CDR3 nucleotides: TGTGCCAGCTCACCAATGCCGGCGGAGAACACTGAAGCTTTCTTT.

V is TRBV29-1 and J is TRBJ2-7; 8 bases are shared with TRBD1. Per the germline V gene, CDR1 is SQVTM and CDR2 is ANQGSEA. The length of the CDR3 is 14 residues. V dropped 0 bases and J dropped 3; count of bases not matched to a gene: 4. The CDR3 sequence: CSVEEPGGSYEQYF. The CDR3 bases are TGCAGCGTTGAAGAACCAGGGGGCAGCTACGAGCAGTACTTC.

The J gene is TRBJ2-1, the V gene TRBV27; TRBD2 aligns across 7 bases. CDR3 length: 14 amino acids. The junction had 4 bases not matched to a gene; V was cut back by 4 bases and J by 4 bases. Germline CDR1 is MNHEY and CDR2 is SMNVEV (reference sequence). This CDR3 reads CASSSLAAYNEQFF. CDR3 nucleotide sequence: TGTGCCAGCAGTTCCCTAGCGGCTTACAATGAGCAGTTCTTC.

This clone was seen only once. The chain couples TRBV6-5 to TRBJ1-1, with D maybe TRBD1 (5 bases). CDR1 is MNHEY and CDR2 is SVGAGI in the germline V gene. The CDR3 sequence is 14 residues long. Trimming removed 6 bases at V and 3 bases at J, with 14 bases between. CDR3 coding DNA: TGTGCCAGCAGAACCCCCCCCAGGGACACTGAAGCTTTCTTT. Residues: CASRTPPRDTEAFF.

The rearrangement links TRBV7-9 to TRBJ2-7; possibly TRBD2 for D (5 bases). V was shortened by 3 bases and J by 0 bases, with 12 bases between the two germline ends. The CDR3 spans 15 residues. Germline V lookup: CDR1 SEHNR, CDR2 FQNEAQ (reference sequence). CDR3 DNA: TGTGCCAGCAGCTTTGGGGAGTTAGGCTCCTACGAGCAGTACTTC. This gives the protein CASSFGELGSYEQYF.

The rearrangement links TRBV18 to TRBJ2-7; unclear D gene. V was pared by 2 bases and J by 5 bases, with 10 bases between. This CDR3 comprises 13 residues. Germline lookup yields CDR1 KGHSH and CDR2 LQKENI. The CDR3: CASSPFRSHEQYF. The CDR3, as DNA: TGTGCCAGCTCACCATTTCGGTCCCACGAGCAGTACTTC.